These 22 T cell receptor beta chains were sequenced from one sample in a study of shared clonotypes between healthy human individuals. Measured with immunoSEQ multiplex PCR; TCRdb has only the in-frame clones, and not every one. The sample carries 2 million to 2.5 million clones, almost 96% recorded once. What was sequenced was naive CD4+ T cells sorted from blood. Specified subset: CD45RA+ positively selected. These receptors all come from a man younger than 35 in good health.

This sequence joins TRBV7-2 and TRBJ2-1, with 11 nucleotides matching TRBD2. The CDR3 contains 15 residues. CDR1 is SGHTA, CDR2 FQGNSA, per germline. V lost 3 bases to trimming and J lost 5 bases; unmatched junction nucleotides: 3. The CDR3 sequence: CASSFSGGAHNEQFF. The CDR3 DNA reads as TGTGCCAGCAGCTTTAGCGGGGGGGCCCACAATGAGCAGTTCTTC.

This clone was detected once. The sample carries other DNA sequences with the same CDR3. The chain employs TRBV18 and TRBJ2-6; D unclear. The CDR3 is made up of 15 amino acids. Per the germline V gene, CDR1 is KGHSH and CDR2 is LQKENI. The germline V and J ends were trimmed by 3 bases and 1 base, with 7 bases remaining between them. The CDR3, as DNA: TGTGCCAGCTCACCGTCGGAGTCTGGGGCCAACGTCCTGACTTTC. It is translated as CASSPSESGANVLTF.

This sequence joins TRBV5-4 and TRBJ1-2; no reliable D call. This CDR3 contains 13 residues. The V gene lost 0 bases and the J gene lost 10 bases, with 13 bases spanning the gap. Germline CDR1 SGHNT, CDR2 YYREEE (reference sequence). This CDR3 reads CASSLDGWTDYTF. The CDR3 DNA is TGTGCCAGCAGCTTGGACGGCTGGACCGACTACACCTTC.

This chain uses TRBV10-3 with TRBJ1-1, with TRBD1 as a possible D gene (5 bases). CDR3 length equals 14 residues. The ends were cut back, 3 bases at V and 3 bases at J, with 11 bases in the middle. Germline V gene data show CDR1 as ENHRY and CDR2 as SYGVKD. This CDR3 is CAISEWGPDTEAFF. The CDR3, as DNA: TGTGCCATCAGTGAATGGGGCCCGGACACTGAAGCTTTCTTT.

This sequence joins TRBV7-9 and TRBJ1-1, with no clear D. The CDR3 runs 13 residues. V lost 6 bases to trimming and J lost 1 base, with 9 bases between them. CDR1 and CDR2 (germline): SEHNR, FQNEAQ (reference sequence). DNA of the CDR3: TGTGCCAGCAGGGCGTCCGCGAACACTGAAGCTTTCTTT. Protein product: CASRASANTEAFF.

This clone has just one count. The rearrangement links TRBV7-9 to TRBJ2-3, with D unresolved. CDR3 length: 12 amino acids. The germline CDR1 and CDR2 sequences are SEHNR and FQNEAQ (reference sequence). Trimming took 7 bases from V and 4 from J, leaving 9 bases between them. The CDR3 sequence is CASTFGADTQYF. The CDR3, as DNA: TGTGCCAGCACCTTTGGGGCAGATACGCAGTATTTT. The variable domain in full, completed from reference TRBV7-9 and TRBJ2-3, reads DTGVSQNPRHKITKRGQNVTFRCDPISEHNRLYWYRQTLGQGPEFLTYFQNEAQLEKSRLLSDRFSAERPKGSFSTLEIQRTEQGDSAMYLCASTFGADTQYFGPGTRLTVL.

The rearrangement uses TRBV19 and TRBJ2-5; 8 bases fit TRBD1. The trim removed 3 bases at V and 5 bases at J, leaving 5 bases unmatched. Germline V gene lookup returns CDR1 LNHDA and CDR2 SQIVND (reference sequence). The CDR3 covers 14 residues. CDR3 protein: CASSMGSGGETQYF. The CDR3 bases are TGTGCCAGTAGTATGGGCTCAGGGGGCGAGACCCAGTACTTC. Full variable domain (rest looked up from reference TRBV19 and TRBJ2-5): DGGITQSPKYLFRKEGQNVTLSCEQNLNHDAMYWYRQDPGQGLRLIYYSQIVNDFQKGDIAEGYSVSREKKESFPLTVTSAQKNPTAFYLCASSMGSGGETQYFGPGTRLLVL.

The CDR3 DNA reads TGCGCCAGCAGCCTCGAAGGGGCGCAGCAAGAGACCCAGTACTTC. This gives the protein CASSLEGAQQETQYF. The chain couples TRBV4-1 to TRBJ2-5; tentative D call: TRBD1 (5 bases). V was pared by 4 bases and J by 2 bases, with 14 bases between. This CDR3 comprises 15 residues. Looked up from germline, CDR1 is MGHRA and CDR2 is YSYEKL.

This clone was observed once. CDR3 sequence reads: CASSRSGRGETQYF. In DNA, the CDR3 is TGTGCCAGCAGCCGTAGCGGGAGAGGAGAGACCCAGTACTTC. This chain joins TRBV27 and TRBJ2-5; 9 nucleotides line up with TRBD2. V was pared by 6 bases and J by 4 bases, with 6 bases of the junction left unmatched. Per germline, CDR1 MNHEY and CDR2 SMNVEV (reference sequence). The CDR3 consists of 14 residues.

For this clone: The identical CDR3 is also encoded by other nucleotide sequences in the sample. This chain uses TRBV6-5 with TRBJ2-7, with D perhaps assigned TRBD1 or TRBD2 (5 bases each). This CDR3 contains 13 residues. Germline assignment: CDR1 MNHEY and CDR2 SVGAGI. Trimming removed 6 bases at V and 4 bases at J, with 13 bases between. The CDR3 is CASSLSGGYEQYF. DNA for the CDR3: TGTGCCAGCAGCCTAAGTGGGGGTTACGAGCAGTACTTC.

The V and J genes are TRBV30 and TRBJ2-5, with no clear D. In germline, CDR1 is GTSNPN, CDR2 SVGIG (reference sequence). This CDR3 has 14 amino acids. Trimming removed 0 bases at V and 1 base at J, with 9 bases between. CDR3 DNA sequence: TGTGCCTGGAGTGTCGGAGTCTTCCAAGAGACCCAGTACTTC. It encodes CAWSVGVFQETQYF. The full variable domain, its missing parts supplied by reference TRBV30 and TRBJ2-5, is SQTIHQWPATLVQPVGSPLSLECTVEGTSNPNLYWYRQAAGRGLQLLFYSVGIGQISSEVPQNLSASRPQDRQFILSSKKLLLSDSGFYLCAWSVGVFQETQYFGPGTRLLVL.

V usage is TRBV28 and J usage is TRBJ1-1; D possibly corresponds to TRBD1 (5 bases). The CDR3 contains 16 residues. The germline gives CDR1 MDHEN, CDR2 SYDVKM. V shed 11 bases and J shed 6 bases, with 28 bases lying between them. The CDR3 region has the DNA TGTGCCTCTACTAGGGGCGGCCTTTCTGGTGGCCCTGAAGCTTTCTTT. Protein: CASTRGGLSGGPEAFF.

The chain links TRBV28 to TRBJ1-2; TRBD1 is a possible D gene (5 bases). V was pared by 6 bases and J by 0 bases, with 8 bases between. The germline CDR1 and CDR2 sequences are MDHEN and SYDVKM. This CDR3 region has 13 residues. The CDR3 DNA reads as TGTGCCAGCAGACAGGTCTCTAACTATGGCTACACCTTC. Amino acids: CASRQVSNYGYTF.

This rearrangement joins TRBV27 to TRBJ2-5, with 9 nucleotides matching TRBD1. V lost 5 bases and J lost 6; bases outside the gene matches: 7. This CDR3 is 14 amino acids long. Germline V gives CDR1 MNHEY, CDR2 SMNVEV (reference sequence). Here the CDR3 DNA reads TGTGCCAGCAGTCCCTCACAGGGGGCTCAGACCCAGTACTTC. Translated: CASSPSQGAQTQYF.

The chain couples TRBV6-5 to TRBJ2-2; TRBD2 aligns across 8 bases. This CDR3 region has 15 residues. CDR1 is MNHEY and CDR2 is SVGAGI in the germline V gene. J was trimmed by 4 bases and V by 5 bases; bases with no gene match: 6. The CDR3 DNA is TGTGCCAGCAGTCCCGGACTAGCAGCCACCGGGGAGCTGTTTTTT. Protein: CASSPGLAATGELFF.

The chain recombines TRBV2 with TRBJ2-7; D might be TRBD1 (5 bases). This CDR3 has 14 amino acids. Germline assignment: CDR1 SNHLY and CDR2 FYNNEI. Trimming cost V 2 bases and J 2 bases, with 10 bases left between them. The CDR3 loop reads CASSESGAPYEQYF. CDR3 nucleotide sequence: TGTGCCAGCAGTGAATCTGGGGCACCCTACGAGCAGTACTTC.

The chain recombines TRBV7-2 with TRBJ1-3, with D perhaps matching TRBD1 (5 bases). The germline V gene has CDR1 SGHTA and CDR2 FQGNSA. Trimming took off 7 bases at V and 4 bases at J, with 14 bases between the two ends. This CDR3 is built from 14 residues. DNA for the CDR3: TGTGCCAGCACCTGGGGGGGGACGGGAAACACCATATATTTT. As protein: CASTWGGTGNTIYF.

Only one count was recorded for this clone. V is TRBV11-2 and J is TRBJ1-4; D not certain. The CDR3 totals 13 residues. The germline CDR1 and CDR2 sequences are SGHAT and FQNNGV. Trimming took 5 bases from V and 8 from J, leaving 12 bases between them. The CDR3 DNA follows: TGTGCCAGCAGCGCGAGCTGGAGGGAAAAACTGTTTTTT. The encoded protein is CASSASWREKLFF.

The chain joins TRBV19 to TRBJ2-2, with unresolved D. Germline CDR1 reads LNHDA; CDR2 reads SQIVND (reference sequence). The CDR3 extends over 11 amino acids. The CDR3 nucleotides are TGTAGTTCGGGTTACACCGGGGAGCTGTTTTTT. Residues: CSSGYTGELFF.

The genes are TRBV19 and TRBJ1-2; TRBD1 agrees at 8 bases. From germline, CDR1 is LNHDA and CDR2 SQIVND (reference sequence). Unmatched junction bases numbered 8, after V lost 4 bases and J lost 4 bases. This CDR3 is built from 15 residues. The CDR3 region has the DNA TGTGCCAGTAGTAGATCACGGACAGGGACCTATGGCTACACCTTC. It translates to CASSRSRTGTYGYTF. The whole variable domain, remainder taken from reference TRBV19 and TRBJ1-2, is DGGITQSPKYLFRKEGQNVTLSCEQNLNHDAMYWYRQDPGQGLRLIYYSQIVNDFQKGDIAEGYSVSREKKESFPLTVTSAQKNPTAFYLCASSRSRTGTYGYTFGSGTRLTVV.

The rearrangement links TRBV25-1 to TRBJ1-6, with 9 bases aligning to TRBD1. This CDR3 region has 16 residues. V shed 4 bases and J 6 bases; nucleotides not matched to a gene: 7. Germline CDR1 and CDR2: MGHDK and SYGVNS. The CDR3 sequence: CASSGARTGVNSPLHF. Here the CDR3 DNA reads TGTGCCAGCAGTGGCGCACGGACAGGGGTTAATTCACCCCTCCACTTT.

The gene calls are TRBV11-2 and TRBJ1-1; TRBD1 is a possible D gene (5 bases). This CDR3 spans 15 amino acids. CDR1 is SGHAT, CDR2 FQNNGV, per germline. The V end lost 0 bases, the J end lost 7 bases, and 15 bases lay between the germline ends. The DNA for the CDR3 is TGTGCCAGCAGCTTAGACCCCACGCCAGGGATTGAAGCTTTCTTT. Translating it yields CASSLDPTPGIEAFF.